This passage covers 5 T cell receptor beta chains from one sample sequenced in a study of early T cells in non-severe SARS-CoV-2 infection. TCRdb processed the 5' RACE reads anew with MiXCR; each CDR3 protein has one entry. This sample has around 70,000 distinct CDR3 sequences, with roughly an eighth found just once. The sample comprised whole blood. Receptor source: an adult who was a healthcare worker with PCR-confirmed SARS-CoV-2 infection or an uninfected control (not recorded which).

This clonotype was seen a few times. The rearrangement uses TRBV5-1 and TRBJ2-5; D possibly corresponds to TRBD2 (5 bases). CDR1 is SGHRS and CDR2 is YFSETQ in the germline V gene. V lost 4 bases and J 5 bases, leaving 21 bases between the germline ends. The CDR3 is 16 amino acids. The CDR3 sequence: CASSQHAGPQRETQYF. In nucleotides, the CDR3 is TGCGCCAGCAGCCAGCATGCCGGGCCCCAGCGGGAGACCCAGTACTTC.

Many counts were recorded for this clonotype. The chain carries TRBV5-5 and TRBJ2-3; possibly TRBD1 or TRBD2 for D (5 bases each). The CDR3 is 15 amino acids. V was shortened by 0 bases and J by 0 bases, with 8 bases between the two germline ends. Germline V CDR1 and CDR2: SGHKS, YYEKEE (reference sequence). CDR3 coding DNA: TGTGCCAGCAGCTTGGGTGGGGACAGCACAGATACGCAGTATTTT. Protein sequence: CASSLGGDSTDTQYF.

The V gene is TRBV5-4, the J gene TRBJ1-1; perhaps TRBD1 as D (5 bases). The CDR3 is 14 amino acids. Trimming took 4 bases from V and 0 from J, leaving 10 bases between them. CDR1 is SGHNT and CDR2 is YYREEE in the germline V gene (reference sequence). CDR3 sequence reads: CASSTSGLNTEAFF. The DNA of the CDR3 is TGTGCCAGCAGCACCTCAGGGTTGAACACTGAAGCTTTCTTT.

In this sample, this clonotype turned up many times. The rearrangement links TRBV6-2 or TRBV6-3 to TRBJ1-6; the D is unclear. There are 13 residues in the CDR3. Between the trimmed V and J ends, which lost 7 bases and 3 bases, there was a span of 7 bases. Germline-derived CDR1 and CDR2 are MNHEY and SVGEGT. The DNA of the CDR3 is TGTGCCAGCACCCTGAACTATAATTCACCCCTCCACTTT. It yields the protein CASTLNYNSPLHF.

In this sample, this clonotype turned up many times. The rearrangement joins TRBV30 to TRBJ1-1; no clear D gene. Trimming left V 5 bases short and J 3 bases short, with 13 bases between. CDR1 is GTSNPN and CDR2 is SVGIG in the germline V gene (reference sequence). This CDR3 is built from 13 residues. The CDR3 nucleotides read TGTGCCTGGGGTTTAGGGCAGGACACTGAAGCTTTCTTT. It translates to CAWGLGQDTEAFF.